This is a list of T cell receptor beta chains from one sample in a study of T cell responses to AZD1222 COVID-19 vaccine. The method was immunoSEQ multiplex PCR; TCRdb's version includes in-frame clones alone and lacks a portion of them. This sample has 190,000 or so clones; about 94% occur once, and the top ten carry around 1%. The sample consisted of peripheral blood, taken 28 days after the second AZD1222 dose. The receptors were gathered from an adult who received the AZD1222 COVID-19 vaccine. CDR3s include the opening cysteine and the closing phenylalanine or tryptophan. Fields, in order: J gene, V gene, CDR3 protein.

TRBJ1-1	TRBV19	CASRTGAYEAFF
TRBJ2-5	TRBV19	CASSIEERGTQYF
TRBJ1-1	TRBV7-9	CASKQAGSLNTEAFF
TRBJ2-4	TRBV12-3/TRBV12-4	CASSLVDKNIQYF
TRBJ2-5	TRBV7-9	CASTPGSSGVPEETQYF
TRBJ2-7	TRBV6-5	CASEDRVGYEQYF
TRBJ1-1	TRBV10-3	CAISEVSGRDTEAFF
TRBJ1-2	TRBV6-6	CASSYGEGRPQGYTF
TRBJ1-2	TRBV2	CASSWRLGYTF
TRBJ2-5	TRBV7-2	CASSLGGGVQETQYF
TRBJ2-5	TRBV4-3	CASSTWASGGGETQYF
TRBJ1-6	TRBV19	CASSRGRSNSPLHF
TRBJ2-3	TRBV5-1	CASSFGGQGSTDTQYF